The T cell receptor beta chain described here comes from a study of T-cell memory formation after mild COVID-19. Study conclusions and caveats: Mainly CM and EM harbored the contracting CD4+ clones; mainly EMRA harbored the CD8+ ones.

The CDR3 loop spans 12 amino acids. V lost 1 base, J lost 7 bases, and 6 bases lay in between. CDR1 and CDR2 from the germline V gene are SGHTA and FQGNSA. In regard to this clonotype: Antigen unknown.

MiXCR was run by TCRdb on the 5' RACE reads, yielding one entry per CDR3 protein. The repertoire holds 250,000 or so distinct CDR3 sequences, approximately 19% seen once, with more than 20% in the top ten. Specimen: PBMCs or a T cell subset sorted from them (not recorded which). This chain uses TRBV7-2 with TRBJ2-3; D could derive from TRBD1 or TRBD2 (5 bases each). The clonotype was recovered from a man aged 18-30 years who had mild COVID-19 (a few samples of this study predate the infection). Cell type and time point are not known. CDR3 amino acids: CASSLGDHTQYF. The CDR3 bases are TGTGCCAGCAGCTTAGGGGACCATACGCAGTATTTT.